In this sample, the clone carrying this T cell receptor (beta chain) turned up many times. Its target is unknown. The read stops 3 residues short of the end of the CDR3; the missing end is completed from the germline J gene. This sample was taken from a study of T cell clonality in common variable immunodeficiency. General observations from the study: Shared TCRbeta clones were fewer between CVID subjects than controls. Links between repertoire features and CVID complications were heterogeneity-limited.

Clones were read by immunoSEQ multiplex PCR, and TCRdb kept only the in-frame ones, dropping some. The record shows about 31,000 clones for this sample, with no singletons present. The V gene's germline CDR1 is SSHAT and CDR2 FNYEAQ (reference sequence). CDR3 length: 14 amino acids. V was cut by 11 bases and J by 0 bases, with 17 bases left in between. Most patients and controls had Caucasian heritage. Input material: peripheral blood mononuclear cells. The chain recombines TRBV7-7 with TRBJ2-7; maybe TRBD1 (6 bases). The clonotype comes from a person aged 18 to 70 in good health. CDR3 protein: CARPGTFVSYEQYF. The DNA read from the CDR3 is TGTGCCCGTCCCGGGACATTCGTCTCCTACGAG.